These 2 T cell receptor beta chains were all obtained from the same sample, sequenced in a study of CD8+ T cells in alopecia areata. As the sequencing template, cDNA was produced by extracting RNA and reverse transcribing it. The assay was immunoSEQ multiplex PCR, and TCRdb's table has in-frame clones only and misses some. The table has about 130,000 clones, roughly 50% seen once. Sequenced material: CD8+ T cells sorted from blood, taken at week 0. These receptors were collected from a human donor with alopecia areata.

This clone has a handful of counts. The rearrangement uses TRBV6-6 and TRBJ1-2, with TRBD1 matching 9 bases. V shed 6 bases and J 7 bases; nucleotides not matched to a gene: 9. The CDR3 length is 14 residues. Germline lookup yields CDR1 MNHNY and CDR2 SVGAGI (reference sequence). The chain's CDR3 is CASRVGQGISGYTF. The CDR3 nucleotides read TGTGCCAGCAGGGTGGGACAGGGAATCTCTGGCTACACCTTC.

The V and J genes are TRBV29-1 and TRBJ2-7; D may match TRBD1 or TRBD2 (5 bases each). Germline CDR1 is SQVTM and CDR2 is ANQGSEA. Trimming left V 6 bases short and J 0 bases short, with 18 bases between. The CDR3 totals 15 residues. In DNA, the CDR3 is TGCAGCGTCGCCGGGGACGAGGGAAACTCCTACGAGCAGTACTTC. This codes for CSVAGDEGNSYEQYF.